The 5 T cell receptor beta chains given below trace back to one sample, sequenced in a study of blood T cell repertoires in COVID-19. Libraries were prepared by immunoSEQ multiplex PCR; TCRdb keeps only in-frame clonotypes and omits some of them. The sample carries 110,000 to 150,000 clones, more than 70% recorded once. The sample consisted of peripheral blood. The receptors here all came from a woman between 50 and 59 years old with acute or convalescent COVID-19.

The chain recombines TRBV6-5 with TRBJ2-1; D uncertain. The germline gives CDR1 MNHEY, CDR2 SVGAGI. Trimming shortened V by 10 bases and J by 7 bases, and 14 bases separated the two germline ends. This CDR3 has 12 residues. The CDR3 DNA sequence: TGTGCCACCAAGAGGAGTTTGAATGAGCAGTTCTTC. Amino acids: CATKRSLNEQFF.

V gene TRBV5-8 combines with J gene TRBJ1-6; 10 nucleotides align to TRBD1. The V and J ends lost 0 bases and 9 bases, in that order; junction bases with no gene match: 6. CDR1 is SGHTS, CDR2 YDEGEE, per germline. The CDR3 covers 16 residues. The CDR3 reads CASSLGDRGRISPLHF. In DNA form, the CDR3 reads TGTGCCAGCAGCTTGGGGGACAGGGGAAGGATTTCACCCCTCCACTTT.

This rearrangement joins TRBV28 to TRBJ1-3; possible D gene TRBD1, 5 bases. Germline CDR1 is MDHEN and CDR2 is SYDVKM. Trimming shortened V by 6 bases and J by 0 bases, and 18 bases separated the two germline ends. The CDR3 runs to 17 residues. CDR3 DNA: TGTGCCAGCAGCCCTTCCCGTCCGGGGGGCTCTGGAAACACCATATATTTT. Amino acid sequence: CASSPSRPGGSGNTIYF.

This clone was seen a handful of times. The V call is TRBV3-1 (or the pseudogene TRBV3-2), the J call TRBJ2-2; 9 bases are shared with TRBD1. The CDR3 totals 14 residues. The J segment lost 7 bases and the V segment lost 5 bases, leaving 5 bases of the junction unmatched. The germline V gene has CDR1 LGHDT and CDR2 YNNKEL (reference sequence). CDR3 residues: CASSVQGAGGELFF. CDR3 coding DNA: TGTGCCAGCAGCGTACAGGGGGCGGGCGGGGAGCTGTTTTTT.

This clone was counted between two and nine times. CDR3 DNA: TGTGCCTGGGAGCTCGGGGGGGCCACCGGGGAGCTGTTTTTT. As protein: CAWELGGATGELFF. This sequence joins TRBV30 and TRBJ2-2, with TRBD2 matching over 8 bases. The germline V gene encodes CDR1 GTSNPN and CDR2 SVGIG (reference sequence). V lost 5 bases, J lost 4 bases, and 6 bases stayed unmatched. This CDR3 spans 14 amino acids.